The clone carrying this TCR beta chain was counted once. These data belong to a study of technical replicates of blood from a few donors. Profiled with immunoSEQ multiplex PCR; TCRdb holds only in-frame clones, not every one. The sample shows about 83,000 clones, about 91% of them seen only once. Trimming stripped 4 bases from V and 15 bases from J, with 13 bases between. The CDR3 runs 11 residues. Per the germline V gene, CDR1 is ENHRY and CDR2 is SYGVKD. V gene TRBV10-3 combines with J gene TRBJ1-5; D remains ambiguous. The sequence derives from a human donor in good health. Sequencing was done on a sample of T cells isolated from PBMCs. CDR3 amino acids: CAISVRAVGHF. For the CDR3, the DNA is TGTGCCATCAGTGTGAGGGCAGTCGGGCATTTT.